The clone carrying this T cell receptor (beta chain) has only one observation. All participants with HIV were treated in the United States. This sample is part of a study of long-term antiretroviral therapy in people with HIV. Study-wide background: In the earliest collections, sampling predates the 2015 immediate-ART recommendation by about a decade.

The run of the v3.0 immunoSEQ assay was at survey level. Clones were read by immunoSEQ multiplex PCR, and TCRdb kept only the in-frame ones, dropping some. The sample gives some 20,000 clones, 78% of which show up once; 6% to 8% is in the top ten. Sequencing used unsorted PBMCs, obtained at the start of antiretroviral therapy, before treatment. This TCR was sampled from a woman in her thirties or forties with HIV.

The CDR3 nucleotides read TGTGCCAGCAGCCGTGCGGGCGGGACTAGCCGATCCTACGAGCAGTACTTC. Its translation is CASSRAGGTSRSYEQYF. V gene TRBV7-2 combines with J gene TRBJ2-7; 9 bases agree with TRBD2. The CDR3 is 17 residues long. CDR1 SGHTA and CDR2 FQGNSA come from the germline V gene. V lost 5 bases and J lost 1; bases outside the gene matches: 12.